These 21 T cell receptor beta chains came from one sample sequenced in a study of tissue T cells after allogeneic stem cell transplantation. The protocol was immunoSEQ multiplex PCR, while the TCRdb copy is restricted to in-frame clones and leaves out a portion. This table holds approximately 7,600 clones, approximately 50% found once. Regarding time point: mouse harvest day 7 after allogeneic transplant. The graft held 10^6 splenic CD5+ T cells and 10^7 T-cell-depleted bone marrow cells. The sequenced sample consisted of gut tissue. The receptors shown here come from a female BALB/c mouse given C57BL/6 T cells with graft-versus-host disease after an allogeneic hematopoietic cell transplant.

As regards this clone: Mouse names are used for the genes. The DNA read from the CDR3 is TGTGCCAGCAGTCTGCCAGCGAACACAGAAGTCTTC. Its protein is CASSLPANTEVF. The full CDR3 is CASSLPANTEVFF. This rearrangement joins TRBV26 to TRBJ1-1; D is ambiguous. The read gets to within 1 residue of the CDR3 end, and the germline J gene fills in the rest. Germline assignment: CDR1 KGHPV and CDR2 FQNQEV (reference sequence). The CDR3 totals 13 residues. Trimming took 2 bases from V and 1 from J, leaving 5 bases between them.

This clone has just a few counts. The gene symbols are mouse symbols. The CDR3 is cut off 1 residue early in the read; its end comes from the germline J gene. This rearrangement joins TRBV19 to TRBJ2-7, with D maybe TRBD1 (5 bases). The CDR3 is made up of 12 amino acids. Germline-derived CDR1 and CDR2 are FNHDT and SITEND (reference sequence). V was pared by 3 bases and J by 4 bases, with 8 bases between. The DNA read from the CDR3 is TGTGCCAGCAGTAGGACATCTTATGAACAGTAC. It encodes CASSRTSYEQY. The CDR3 reads in full as CASSRTSYEQYF.

In this sample, this clone turned up a few times. The genes and germline here are from mouse. The read terminates 1 residue before the CDR3 end, so the remaining end is supplied by the germline J gene. The V and J genes are TRBV13-2 and TRBJ1-5, with D possibly matching TRBD1 (6 bases). The CDR3 runs 15 residues. Germline assignment: CDR1 NNHNN and CDR2 SYGAGS (reference sequence). Between the trimmed V and J ends, which lost 1 base and 4 bases, there was a span of 12 bases. CDR3 bases read: TGTGCCAGCGGTGATCCCGCAGGGGAAAACCAGGCTCCGCTT. As protein: CASGDPAGENQAPL. The CDR3, in full, reads CASGDPAGENQAPLF.

Notes on this clone: Mouse gene names and germline throughout. The read comes to an end 1 residue before the CDR3 does, leaving the germline J gene to fill in the end. The chain carries TRBV16 and TRBJ2-4, with unresolved D. The germline CDR1 and CDR2 sequences are SGHSA and FRNQAP. The CDR3 extends over 12 amino acids. Trimming took off 5 bases at V and 4 bases at J, with 7 bases between the two ends. The CDR3 DNA, read in part, is TGTGCAAGCAGCCTCCAAAAAAACACCTTGTAC. This encodes CASSLQKNTLY. In full, the CDR3 reads CASSLQKNTLYF.

This clone was seen only a few times. Gene names are the mouse ones. From the germline J gene comes the end of the CDR3, since the read stops 1 residue before it. This chain links TRBV26 with TRBJ1-3; maybe TRBD1 (6 bases). The CDR3 has 15 amino acids. Germline CDR1 reads KGHPV; CDR2 reads FQNQEV (reference sequence). Trimming pared 4 bases from V and 0 bases from J, leaving 10 bases between. The CDR3 loop reads CASSRQAYSGNTLYF. The sequenced part of the CDR3 DNA is TGTGCCAGCAGTCGACAGGCCTATTCTGGAAATACGCTCTAT.

Regarding this clone: Gene labels here are mouse ones. The sequenced fragment ends 1 residue before the CDR3 boundary, so the rest is inferred from the germline J gene. The rearrangement uses TRBV26 and TRBJ2-7; tentatively, D is TRBD1 (7 bases). There are 12 residues in the CDR3. Trimming pared 4 bases from V and 7 bases from J, leaving 11 bases between. Germline CDR1 and CDR2: KGHPV and FQNQEV (reference sequence). The chain's CDR3 is CASSPRGEEQYF. The sequenced CDR3 bases are TGTGCCAGCAGTCCCAGGGGGGAAGAACAGTAC.

This clone has only a few counts. Here the gene names and germline are mouse. The read gets to within 1 residue of the CDR3 end, and the germline J gene fills in the rest. The rearrangement joins TRBV1 to TRBJ2-7, with D possibly matching TRBD2 (6 bases). The V gene lost 4 bases and the J gene lost 2 bases, with 12 bases spanning the gap. The length of the CDR3 is 14 residues. Germline V gene sequence: CDR1 NSQYPW, CDR2 LRSPGD (reference sequence). The part of the CDR3 DNA that was read is TGCACCTGCAGTGGCCGGGACTTGACCTATGAACAGTAC. This codes for CTCSGRDLTYEQY. The entire CDR3 protein reads CTCSGRDLTYEQYF.

About this clone: These gene names are mouse names. The read gets to within 1 residue of the CDR3 end, and the germline J gene fills in the rest. The chain combines TRBV19 with TRBJ2-7; D gene ambiguous. Germline-derived CDR1 and CDR2 are FNHDT and SITEND (reference sequence). V was trimmed by 2 bases and J by 4 bases, leaving 7 bases between them. CDR3 size: 12 residues. CDR3 residues: CASSIGRYEQYF. CDR3 bases read: TGTGCCAGCAGTATCGGCAGGTATGAACAGTAC.

To note about this clone: Germline and genes here are mouse. CDR3: CASSGQISNERLFF. The CDR3 DNA, read in part, is TGTGCCAGCAGTGGACAGATTTCCAACGAAAGATTATTT. J is TRBJ1-4 and V is TRBV13-3; D might be TRBD1 (5 bases). The read stops 1 residue short of the end of the CDR3; the missing end is completed from the germline J gene. There are 14 residues in the CDR3. V lost 3 bases to trimming and J lost 0 bases, with 6 bases between them. Germline CDR1 reads NNHDY; CDR2 reads SYVADS.

As for this clone: Mouse gene names and germline throughout. With the read ending 1 residue before the CDR3 end, the germline J gene is used to fill in that end. The rearrangement uses TRBV29 and TRBJ1-1; D not resolved. Germline CDR1 and CDR2: MSHET and SYDVDS. Trimming left V 0 bases short and J 1 base short, with 6 bases between. The CDR3 is made up of 14 amino acids. CDR3 DNA (partial): TGTGCTAGCAGTTTATCTATAAAAAACACAGAAGTCTTC. It translates to CASSLSIKNTEVF. The complete CDR3 sequence is CASSLSIKNTEVFF. Full variable domain (rest looked up from reference TRBV29 and TRBJ1-1): DMKVTQMPRYLIKRMGENVLLECGQDMSHETMYWYRQDPGLGLQLIYISYDVDSNSEGDIPKGYRVSRKKREHFSLILDSAKTNQTSVYFCASSLSIKNTEVFFGKGTRLTVV.

As concerns this clone: Possible read error: a much larger clone is one base away. Gene names follow the mouse nomenclature. With the read ending 1 residue before the CDR3 end, the germline J gene is used to fill in that end. Other DNA variants within this sample encode the same CDR3. V gene TRBV26 combines with J gene TRBJ2-4; no clear D gene. Germline values: CDR1 KGHPV, CDR2 FQNQEV (reference sequence). V was shortened by 2 bases and J by 0 bases, with 3 bases between the two germline ends. This CDR3 has 13 residues. CDR3 sequence: CASSLGSQNTLYF. The sequenced part of the CDR3 DNA is TGTGCCAGCAGTCTGGGGAGTCAAAACACCTTGTAC.

This clone is a singleton in its sample. Any gene name here is a mouse gene name. The CDR3 end lies 1 residue beyond the end of the read and is filled in from the germline J gene. V and J are TRBV31 and TRBJ2-5; TRBD1 matches 8 bases. V lost 3 bases, J lost 3 bases, and 2 bases stayed unmatched. The CDR3 covers 13 residues. CDR1 and CDR2 (germline): GKSSPN, SITVG. The CDR3 reads CAWSRDRQDTQYF. CDR3 DNA (partial): TGTGCCTGGAGCCGGGACAGGCAAGACACCCAGTAC.

In this sample, this clone turned up once. The gene symbols are mouse symbols. The read halts 1 residue ahead of the CDR3 end, with the missing end drawn from the germline J gene. The chain uses TRBV19 and TRBJ1-1, with D maybe TRBD1 (6 bases). CDR1 and CDR2 from the germline V gene are FNHDT and SITEND (reference sequence). The CDR3 consists of 14 residues. V shed 2 bases and J shed 0 bases, with 8 bases lying between them. The CDR3 bases that were read are TGTGCCAGCAGTATCCGGACAGCAAACACAGAAGTCTTC. Its translation is CASSIRTANTEVF. The whole CDR3 sequence reads CASSIRTANTEVFF.

Worth noting for this clone: Any gene name here is a mouse gene name. The read terminates 1 residue before the CDR3 end, so the remaining end is supplied by the germline J gene. This chain uses TRBV5 with TRBJ2-7; the match to TRBD1 covers 7 bases. V dropped 0 bases and J dropped 3; count of bases not matched to a gene: 2. The CDR3 has 14 amino acids. CDR1 is LGHNA, CDR2 YNLKQL, per germline (reference sequence). The CDR3 sequence is CASSQDRDSYEQYF. The covered CDR3 bases are TGTGCCAGCAGCCAAGACCGGGACAGCTATGAACAGTAC.

With respect to this clone: Gene names are mouse gene names. Read data end 1 residue before the CDR3 end; the end is taken from the germline J gene. This chain joins TRBV26 and TRBJ1-6; 10 bases match TRBD1. TRBJ1-6 is an ORF for which the function is uncertain. The CDR3 has 16 amino acids. The J segment lost 7 bases and the V segment lost 2 bases, leaving 5 bases of the junction unmatched. Per the germline V gene, CDR1 is KGHPV and CDR2 is FQNQEV (reference sequence). CDR3 sequence reads: CASSLMDRGRNSPLYF. The CDR3 DNA, read in part, is TGTGCCAGCAGTCTGATGGACAGGGGGAGAAATTCGCCCCTCTAC.

About this clone itself: Genes and germline are mouse. The sequence runs out 1 residue before the end of the CDR3; the remainder is reconstructed from the germline J gene. The rearrangement links TRBV26 to TRBJ2-3; perhaps TRBD2 as D (5 bases). The CDR3 spans 15 residues. Germline V gene lookup returns CDR1 KGHPV and CDR2 FQNQEV (reference sequence). The V gene lost 0 bases and the J gene lost 0 bases, with 7 bases spanning the gap. This CDR3 reads CASSLSWASAETLYF. CDR3 bases read: TGTGCCAGCAGTCTGTCCTGGGCTAGTGCAGAAACGCTGTAT.

As to this clone: Gene names are mouse gene names. The CDR3 sequence: CASSLFWGGDTQYF. CDR3 DNA (partial): TGTGCCAGCAGTCTGTTCTGGGGCGGTGACACCCAGTAC. This chain connects TRBV26 to TRBJ2-5; a possible D gene is TRBD2 (6 bases). The missing CDR3 end, 1 residue past where the read stops, is filled in from the germline J gene. The CDR3 consists of 14 residues. Germline V gene lookup returns CDR1 KGHPV and CDR2 FQNQEV (reference sequence). Trimming took 1 base from V and 6 from J, leaving 11 bases between them.

In the case of this clone: Genes and germline are mouse. The DNA ends 1 residue before the CDR3 does, and the rest of the CDR3 is filled in from the germline J gene. This chain uses TRBV23 with TRBJ2-5; no DNA check was done on the table's D call, TRBD2. The CDR3 spans 14 residues. The germline V gene has CDR1 KGHTA and CDR2 FQNQQP. The CDR3 sequence is CSSSQGGFQDTQYF. The DNA read from the CDR3 is TGCTCCAGCAGTCAAGGGGGGTTCCAAGACACCCAGTAC.

Concerning this clone itself: Genes and germline come from the mouse. The missing CDR3 end, 1 residue past where the read stops, is filled in from the germline J gene. The genes are TRBV16 and TRBJ1-4, with D perhaps matching TRBD1 (5 bases). V gave up 3 bases and J gave up 2 bases, with 7 bases separating them. The CDR3 contains 14 residues. Germline V lookup: CDR1 SGHSA, CDR2 FRNQAP. The covered CDR3 bases are TGTGCAAGCAGCTTCCAGGGATCCAACGAAAGATTATTT. It codes for CASSFQGSNERLF. The CDR3 reads in full as CASSFQGSNERLFF. Filled out from reference TRBV16 and TRBJ1-4, the complete variable domain reads NAGVIQTPRHKVTGKGQEATLWCEPISGHSAVFWYRQTIVQGLEFLTYFRNQAPIDDSGMPKERFSAQMPNQSHSTLKIQSTQPQDSAVYLCASSFQGSNERLFFGHGTKLSVL.

About this clone: The gene names here belong to mouse. The read terminates 1 residue ahead of where the CDR3 ends, so the germline J gene completes it. V usage is TRBV5 and J usage is TRBJ2-3; 8 bases fit TRBD1. J gave up 4 bases and V 2 bases, and 5 bases lay outside the gene matches. Germline values: CDR1 LGHNA, CDR2 YNLKQL (reference sequence). This CDR3 is built from 15 residues. The chain's CDR3 is CASSQRQGKSETLYF. Partial CDR3 DNA: TGTGCCAGCAGCCAACGACAGGGGAAATCAGAAACGCTGTAT.

Concerning this clone: Mouse gene names apply. Read sequence stops 1 residue before the CDR3 end, and the germline J gene provides the missing end. The chain carries TRBV26 and TRBJ1-3, with D tentatively TRBD1 (5 bases). CDR3 size: 15 residues. CDR1 and CDR2 from the germline V gene are KGHPV and FQNQEV (reference sequence). Trimming took 3 bases from V and 0 from J, leaving 9 bases between them. Partial CDR3 DNA: TGTGCCAGCAGTCTCGACAGCAATTCTGGAAATACGCTCTAT. As protein: CASSLDSNSGNTLY. The entire CDR3 is CASSLDSNSGNTLYF.